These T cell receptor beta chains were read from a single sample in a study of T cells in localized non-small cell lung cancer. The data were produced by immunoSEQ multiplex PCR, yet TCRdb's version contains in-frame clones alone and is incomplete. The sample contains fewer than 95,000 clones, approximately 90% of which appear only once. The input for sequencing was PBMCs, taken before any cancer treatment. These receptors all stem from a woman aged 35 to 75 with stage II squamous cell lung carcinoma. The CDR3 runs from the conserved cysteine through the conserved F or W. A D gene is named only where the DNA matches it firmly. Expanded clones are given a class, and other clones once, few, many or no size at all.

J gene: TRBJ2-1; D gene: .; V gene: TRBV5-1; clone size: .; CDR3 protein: CASSPGLFSYNEQFF; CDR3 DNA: TGCGCCAGCAGCCCGGGCTTGTTCTCCTACAATGAGCAGTTCTTC
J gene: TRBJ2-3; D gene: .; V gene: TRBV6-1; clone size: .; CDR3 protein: CASTRTLSSTDTQYF; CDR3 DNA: TGTGCCAGCACCCGGACATTATCTAGCACAGATACGCAGTATTTT
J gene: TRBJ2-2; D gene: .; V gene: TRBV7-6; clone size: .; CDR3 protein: CASSSTGGTGELFF; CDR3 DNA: TGTGCCAGCAGTTCGACCGGGGGAACCGGGGAGCTGTTTTTT
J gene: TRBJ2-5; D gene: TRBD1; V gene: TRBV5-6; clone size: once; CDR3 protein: CASRPGTVAQETQYF; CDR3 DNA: TGTGCCAGCAGGCCCGGGACAGTGGCCCAAGAGACCCAGTACTTC
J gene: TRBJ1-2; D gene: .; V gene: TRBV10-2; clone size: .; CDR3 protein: CASSPSSANYGYTF; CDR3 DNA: TGCGCCAGCAGTCCGTCCTCGGCTAACTATGGCTACACCTTC
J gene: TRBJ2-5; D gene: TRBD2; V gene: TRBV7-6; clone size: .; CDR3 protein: CASTLGTSGRSEETQYF; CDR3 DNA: TGTGCCAGCACTCTAGGGACTAGCGGGAGGTCGGAGGAGACCCAGTACTTC
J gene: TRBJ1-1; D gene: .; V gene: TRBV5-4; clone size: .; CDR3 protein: CASSLDSQLSFF; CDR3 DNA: TGTGCCAGCAGCTTGGATTCTCAGTTGTCTTTCTTT
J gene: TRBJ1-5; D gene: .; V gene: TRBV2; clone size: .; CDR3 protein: CASSERIRPQHF; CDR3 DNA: TGTGCCAGCAGTGAGCGGATCCGGCCCCAGCATTTT
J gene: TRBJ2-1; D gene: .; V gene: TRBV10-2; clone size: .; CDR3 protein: CASSDSGRPPLGEQFF; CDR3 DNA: TGCGCCAGCAGTGACTCGGGACGACCACCCCTTGGTGAGCAGTTCTTC
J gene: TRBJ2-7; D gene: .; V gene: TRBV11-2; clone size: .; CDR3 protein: CASSKTVAYEQYF; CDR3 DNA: TGTGCCAGCAGCAAGACAGTCGCCTACGAGCAGTACTTC
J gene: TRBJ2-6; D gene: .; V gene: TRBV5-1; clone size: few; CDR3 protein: CASSLAGSGAGANVLTF; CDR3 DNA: TGCGCCAGCAGCTTGGCAGGGTCCGGGGCTGGGGCCAACGTCCTGACTTTC
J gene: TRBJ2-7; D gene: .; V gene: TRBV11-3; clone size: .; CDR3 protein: CASSLGDSYEQYF; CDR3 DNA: TGTGCCAGCAGCTTAGGGGATTCCTACGAGCAGTACTTC
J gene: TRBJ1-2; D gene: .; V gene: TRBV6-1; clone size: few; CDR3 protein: CASSVTNYGYTF; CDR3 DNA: TGTGCCAGCAGTGTGACTAACTATGGCTACACCTTC
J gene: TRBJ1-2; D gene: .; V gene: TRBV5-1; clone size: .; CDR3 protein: CASSLEGPGYGYTF; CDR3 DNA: TGCGCCAGCAGCTTGGAGGGGCCGGGCTATGGCTACACCTTC
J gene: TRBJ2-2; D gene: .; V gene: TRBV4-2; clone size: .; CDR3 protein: CASSQSSWEKNTGELFF; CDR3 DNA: TGTGCCAGCAGCCAATCTAGTTGGGAAAAAAACACCGGGGAGCTGTTTTTT
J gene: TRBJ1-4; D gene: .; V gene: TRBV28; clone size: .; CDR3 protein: CASSLGGATNEKLFF; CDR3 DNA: TGTGCCAGCAGTTTGGGGGGCGCAACTAATGAAAAACTGTTTTTT
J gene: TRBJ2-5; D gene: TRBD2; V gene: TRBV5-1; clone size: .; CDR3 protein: CASSSGLAGGQETQYF; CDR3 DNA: TGCGCCAGCAGCTCGGGACTAGCGGGGGGCCAAGAGACCCAGTACTTC
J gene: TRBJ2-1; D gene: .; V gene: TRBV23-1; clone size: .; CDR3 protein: CASSQGRGPAHNEQFF; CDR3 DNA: TGCGCCAGCAGTCAGGGTCGGGGGCCGGCGCACAATGAGCAGTTCTTC
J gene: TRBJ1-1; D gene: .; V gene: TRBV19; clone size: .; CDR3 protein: CASSIWQGLPLNTEAFF; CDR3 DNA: TGTGCCAGTAGTATTTGGCAGGGCCTTCCCTTGAACACTGAAGCTTTCTTT
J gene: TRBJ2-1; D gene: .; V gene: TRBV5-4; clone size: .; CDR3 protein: CASSLPLGNEQFF; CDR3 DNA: TGTGCCAGCAGCCTCCCCTTGGGTAATGAGCAGTTCTTC
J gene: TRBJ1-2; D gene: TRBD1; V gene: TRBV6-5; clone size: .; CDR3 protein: CASRITGGSGGYTF; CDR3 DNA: TGTGCCAGCAGGATTACAGGGGGTTCGGGTGGCTACACCTTC
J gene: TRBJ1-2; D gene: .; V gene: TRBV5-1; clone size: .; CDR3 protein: CASSLGGINYGYTF; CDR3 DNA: TGCGCCAGCAGCTTGGGGGGGATAAACTATGGCTACACCTTC
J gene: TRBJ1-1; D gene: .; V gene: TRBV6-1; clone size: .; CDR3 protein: CASSTQETLTEAFF; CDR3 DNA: TGTGCCAGCAGTACCCAGGAAACTCTCACTGAAGCTTTCTTT
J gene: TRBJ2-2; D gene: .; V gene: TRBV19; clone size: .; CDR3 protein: CASTPLGPGELFF; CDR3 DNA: TGTGCCAGTACCCCACTAGGGCCCGGGGAGCTGTTTTTT
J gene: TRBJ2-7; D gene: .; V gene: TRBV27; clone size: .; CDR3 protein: CASSLTRGGAYEQYF; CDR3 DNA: TGTGCCAGCAGTTTAACGAGAGGGGGGGCCTACGAGCAGTACTTC
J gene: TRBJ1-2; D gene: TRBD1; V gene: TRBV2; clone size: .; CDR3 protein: CASSGDRATYGYTF; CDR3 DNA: TGTGCCAGCAGTGGGGACAGGGCTACCTATGGCTACACCTTC
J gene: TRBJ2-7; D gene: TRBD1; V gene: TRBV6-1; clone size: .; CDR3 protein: CASRPTGTYEQYF; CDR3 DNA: TGTGCCAGCAGGCCGACAGGGACCTACGAGCAGTACTTC
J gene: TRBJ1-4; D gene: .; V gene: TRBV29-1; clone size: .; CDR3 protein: CSVAGGLGEKLFF; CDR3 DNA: TGCAGCGTTGCGGGGGGCTTAGGGGAAAAACTGTTTTTT
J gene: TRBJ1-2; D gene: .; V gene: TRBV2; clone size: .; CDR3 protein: CASSYAGRMDGYTF; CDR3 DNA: TGTGCCAGCAGTTATGCGGGACGGATGGATGGCTACACCTTC
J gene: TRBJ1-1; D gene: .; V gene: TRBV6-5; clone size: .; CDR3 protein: CASSLNSVNTEAFF; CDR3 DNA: TGCGCCAGCAGTCTTAACTCCGTGAACACTGAAGCTTTCTTT
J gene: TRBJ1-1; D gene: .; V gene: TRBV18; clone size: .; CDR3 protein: CASSRERAEAFF; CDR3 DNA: TGTGCCAGCTCACGGGAAAGGGCTGAAGCTTTCTTT
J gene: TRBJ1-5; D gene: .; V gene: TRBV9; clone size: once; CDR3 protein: CASSVSAGQPQHF; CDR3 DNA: TGTGCCAGCAGCGTATCCGCAGGTCAGCCCCAGCATTTT
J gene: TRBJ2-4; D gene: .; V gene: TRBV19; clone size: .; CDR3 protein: CASSNRIGDNIQYF; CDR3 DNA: TGTGCCAGTAGTAACCGTATTGGGGATAACATTCAGTACTTC
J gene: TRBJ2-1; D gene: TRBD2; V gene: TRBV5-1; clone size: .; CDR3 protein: CASREIAGDNEQFF; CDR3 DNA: TGCGCCAGCAGAGAGATAGCGGGGGACAATGAGCAGTTCTTC
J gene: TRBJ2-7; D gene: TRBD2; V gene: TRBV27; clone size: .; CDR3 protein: CASSTHTSGGGWKQYF; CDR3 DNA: TGTGCCAGCAGTACCCATACTAGCGGGGGCGGATGGAAGCAGTACTTC
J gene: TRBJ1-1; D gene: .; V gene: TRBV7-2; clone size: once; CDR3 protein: CASSLGRQRGNTEAFF; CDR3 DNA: TGTGCCAGCAGCTTAGGTAGACAGCGCGGGAACACTGAAGCTTTCTTT
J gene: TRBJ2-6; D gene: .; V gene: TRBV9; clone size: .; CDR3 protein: CASSLRAGASGANVLTF; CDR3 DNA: TGTGCCAGCAGCCTCCGGGCAGGCGCCTCTGGGGCCAACGTCCTGACTTTC
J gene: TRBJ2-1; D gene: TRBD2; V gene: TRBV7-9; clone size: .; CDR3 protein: CASSLGSGRSDEQFF; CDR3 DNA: TGTGCCAGCAGCTTAGGTAGCGGGAGAAGCGATGAGCAGTTCTTC
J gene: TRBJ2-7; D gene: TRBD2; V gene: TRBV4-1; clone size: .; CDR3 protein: CASSPTSRYEQYF; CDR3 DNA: TGCGCCAGCAGCCCGACTAGCAGGTACGAGCAGTACTTC
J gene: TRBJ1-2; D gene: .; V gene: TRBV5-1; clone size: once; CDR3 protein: CASSLSVNYGYTF; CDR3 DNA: TGCGCCAGCAGCTTGTCGGTTAACTATGGCTACACCTTC
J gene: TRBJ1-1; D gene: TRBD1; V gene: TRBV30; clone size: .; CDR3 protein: CAWSPRRGQGAEAFF; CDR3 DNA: TGTGCCTGGAGTCCAAGGAGAGGACAGGGGGCTGAAGCTTTCTTT
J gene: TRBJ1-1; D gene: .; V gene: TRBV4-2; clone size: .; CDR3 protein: CASSQVDRQLNTEAFF; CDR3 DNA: TGTGCCAGCAGCCAAGTGGACAGACAGTTGAACACTGAAGCTTTCTTT
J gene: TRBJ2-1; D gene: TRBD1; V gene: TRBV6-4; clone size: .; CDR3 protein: CASSDLRTGGNEQFF; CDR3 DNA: TGTGCCAGCAGTGACCTTCGGACAGGGGGCAATGAGCAGTTCTTC
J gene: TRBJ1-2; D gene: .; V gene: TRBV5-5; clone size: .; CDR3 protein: CASKRQQGNYGYTF; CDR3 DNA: TGTGCCAGCAAGCGACAGCAAGGGAACTATGGCTACACCTTC
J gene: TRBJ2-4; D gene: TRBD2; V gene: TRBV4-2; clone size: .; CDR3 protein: CASSQERGDKNIQYF; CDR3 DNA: TGTGCCAGCAGCCAAGAACGGGGGGACAAAAACATTCAGTACTTC
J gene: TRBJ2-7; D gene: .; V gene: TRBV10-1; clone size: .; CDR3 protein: CASSTTTPGPQYF; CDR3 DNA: TGCGCCAGCAGTACGACGACTCCGGGACCCCAGTACTTC
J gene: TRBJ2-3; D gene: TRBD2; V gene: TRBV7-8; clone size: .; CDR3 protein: CASSFGLAGRADTQYF; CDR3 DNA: TGTGCCAGCAGCTTTGGACTAGCGGGGAGGGCAGATACGCAGTATTTT
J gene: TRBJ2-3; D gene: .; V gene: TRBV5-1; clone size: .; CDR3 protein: CASSLTPSTDTQYF; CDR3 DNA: TGCGCCAGCAGCTTGACTCCTAGCACAGATACGCAGTATTTT
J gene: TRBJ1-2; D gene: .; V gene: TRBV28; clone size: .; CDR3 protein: CALLRGHGGYTF; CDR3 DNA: TGTGCCCTGTTACGGGGGCACGGTGGCTACACCTTC
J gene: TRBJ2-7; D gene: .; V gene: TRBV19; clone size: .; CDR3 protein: CASRRGTSSYEQYF; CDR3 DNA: TGTGCCAGTAGGCGGGGGACAAGCTCCTACGAGCAGTACTTC
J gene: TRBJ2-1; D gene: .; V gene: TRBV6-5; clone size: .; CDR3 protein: CASSRKWAYNEQFF; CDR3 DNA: TGTGCCAGCAGCCGGAAATGGGCCTACAATGAGCAGTTCTTC
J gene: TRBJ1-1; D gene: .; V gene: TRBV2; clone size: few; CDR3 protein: CASSESHYTEAFF; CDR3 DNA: TGTGCCAGCAGTGAAAGTCATTACACTGAAGCTTTCTTT
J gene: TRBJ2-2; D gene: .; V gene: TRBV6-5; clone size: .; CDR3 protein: CASSYRGSPGELFF; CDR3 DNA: TGTGCCAGCAGTTACAGAGGGTCCCCCGGGGAGCTGTTTTTT
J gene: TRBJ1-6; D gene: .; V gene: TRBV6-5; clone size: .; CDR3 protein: CASSSPGERSPLHF; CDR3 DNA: TGTGCCAGCAGTTCGCCCGGGGAACGTTCACCCCTCCACTTT